The entry that follows covers one T cell receptor beta chain sequence. The sample belongs to a study of blood T cell repertoires in COVID-19. In the authors' workflow: From reference gene primer amplification, estimates of nucleated cell counts were derived. Only in-frame clones appear in the TCRdb table, and some are missing; sequencing was by immunoSEQ multiplex PCR. The V and J calls and the clone size are those of that table, but D and trimming were determined from the DNA. Here the sample spans over 75,000 clones, less than 85% being singletons. The CDR3 is 13 amino acids. Germline assignment: CDR1 MDHEN and CDR2 SYDVKM. Trimming removed 5 bases at V and 1 base at J, with 8 bases between.

The sequenced sample consisted of peripheral blood. This sequence originates from a woman aged 70-85 years with acute or convalescent COVID-19. The J gene is TRBJ2-5, the V gene TRBV28; D unclear. CDR3 residues: CASSPRFQETQYF. The CDR3 DNA reads TGTGCCAGCAGTCCCCGGTTCCAAGAGACCCAGTACTTC.